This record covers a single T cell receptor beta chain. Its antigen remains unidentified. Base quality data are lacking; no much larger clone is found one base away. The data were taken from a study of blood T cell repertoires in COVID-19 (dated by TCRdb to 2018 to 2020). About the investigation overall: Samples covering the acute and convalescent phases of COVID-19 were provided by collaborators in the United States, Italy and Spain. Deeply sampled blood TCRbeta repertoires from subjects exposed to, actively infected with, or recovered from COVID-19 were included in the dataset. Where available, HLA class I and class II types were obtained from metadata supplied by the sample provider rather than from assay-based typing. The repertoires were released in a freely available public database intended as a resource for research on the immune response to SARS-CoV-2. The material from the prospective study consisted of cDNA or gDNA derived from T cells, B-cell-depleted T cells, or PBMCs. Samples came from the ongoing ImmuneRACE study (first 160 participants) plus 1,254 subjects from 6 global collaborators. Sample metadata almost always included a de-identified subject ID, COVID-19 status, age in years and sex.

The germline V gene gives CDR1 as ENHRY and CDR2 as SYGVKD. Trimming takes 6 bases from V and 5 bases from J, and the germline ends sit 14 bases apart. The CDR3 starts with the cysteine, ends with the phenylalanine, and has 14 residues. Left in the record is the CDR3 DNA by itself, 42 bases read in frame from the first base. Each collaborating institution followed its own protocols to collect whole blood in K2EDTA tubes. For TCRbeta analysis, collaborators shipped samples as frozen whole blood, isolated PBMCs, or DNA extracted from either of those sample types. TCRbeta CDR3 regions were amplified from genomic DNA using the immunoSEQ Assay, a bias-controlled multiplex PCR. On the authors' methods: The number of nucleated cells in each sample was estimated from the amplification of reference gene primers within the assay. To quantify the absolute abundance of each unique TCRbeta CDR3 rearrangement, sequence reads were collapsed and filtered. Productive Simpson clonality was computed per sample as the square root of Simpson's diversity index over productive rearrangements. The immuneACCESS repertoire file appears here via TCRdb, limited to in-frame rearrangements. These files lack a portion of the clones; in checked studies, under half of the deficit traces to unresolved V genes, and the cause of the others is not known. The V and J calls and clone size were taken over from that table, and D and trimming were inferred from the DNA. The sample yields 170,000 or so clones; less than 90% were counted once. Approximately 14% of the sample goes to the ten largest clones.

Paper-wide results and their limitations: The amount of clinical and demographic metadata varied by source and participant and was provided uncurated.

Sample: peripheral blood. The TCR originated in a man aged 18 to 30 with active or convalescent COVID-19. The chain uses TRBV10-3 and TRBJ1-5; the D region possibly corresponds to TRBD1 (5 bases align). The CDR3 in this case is CAISEAGGDQPQHF. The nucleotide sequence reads TGTGCCATCAGCGAGGCGGGGGGGGATCAGCCCCAGCATTTT.